This is a list of T cell receptor beta chains from one sample in a study of T cells in Graves' hyperthyroidism and ophthalmopathy. TCRdb ran MiXCR on the multiplex PCR reads and lists one entry per CDR3 protein. The data contain hundreds of thousands of distinct CDR3 sequences, over 12% of them seen just once; the ten biggest clones take up around 27%. The sample was blood. These receptors were taken from a man aged 50-60 years with Graves' ophthalmopathy. Each CDR3 is given with its conserved first and last residue.

V	J	CDR3
TRBV9	TRBJ1-5	CASGGGYQPQHF
TRBV6-1	TRBJ2-5	CASSEGTSGRARETQYF
TRBV20-1	TRBJ2-4	CSARRGRKAKNIQYF
TRBV10-2	TRBJ1-5	CATSPVGGEGPQHF
TRBV5-1	TRBJ2-7	CASSAASRDYEQYF
TRBV4-1	TRBJ2-7	CASSQVRAGGYEQYF
TRBV20-1	TRBJ2-7	CSAIPDRDYHPYEQYF
TRBV3-1	TRBJ2-2	CASTAGGTGELFF
TRBV9	TRBJ2-3	CASSSRTSGSPDTQYF
TRBV5-4	TRBJ2-7	CASSQDRGFFYEQYF
TRBV5-1	TRBJ1-1	CATRSEWDTEAFF
TRBV20-1	TRBJ2-5	CSARASGNQQETQYF
TRBV20-1	TRBJ2-5	CSARVISGRPETQYF
TRBV24-1	TRBJ2-7	CATSDPGVSSYEQYF
TRBV2	TRBJ2-3	CASSERSDTQYF
TRBV10-3	TRBJ2-5	CAHAQQGLQETQYF
TRBV7-7	TRBJ1-1	CASNLIWGGEAFF
TRBV27	TRBJ2-3	CASRGYTDTQYF
TRBV6-1	TRBJ2-3	CASRNPGGTDTQYF
TRBV30	TRBJ2-5	CAWSAGETQYF
TRBV11-2	TRBJ2-3	CTSSLSGGSGTDTQYF
TRBV6-1	TRBJ2-7	CATTGGNGQYF
TRBV12-3/TRBV12-4	TRBJ2-1	CASSSGTSGWLGYEQFF
TRBV5-5	TRBJ2-7	CASSFGYTYEQYF